A single sample is the source of the 3 T cell receptor beta chains below, sequenced in a study of blood T cells in healthy people across ages. The use of a sample-barcoded 5' primer and a J-beta primer mix characterized a second PCR of roughly 6 to 12 cycles. TCRdb reprocessed the 5' RACE reads with MiXCR, giving one entry per CDR3 protein. The sample includes more than 700,000 distinct CDR3 sequences, about 55% seen only once; the top ten take roughly 37%. The sequenced sample consisted of blood. Source of these receptors: a man older than 75 in good health.

This rearrangement joins TRBV6-5 to TRBJ2-4; no firm D call. Germline loops: CDR1 MNHEY, CDR2 SVGAGI. V was shortened by 5 bases and J by 3 bases, with 11 bases between the two germline ends. The CDR3 covers 14 residues. CDR3 in amino acids: CASSSLGVKNIQYF. The CDR3, as DNA: TGTGCCAGCAGTAGCCTGGGCGTCAAAAACATTCAGTACTTC.

The chain uses TRBV7-2 and TRBJ2-1; D unclear. Germline-derived CDR1 and CDR2 are SGHTA and FQGNSA. The CDR3 contains 15 residues. Trimming removed 2 bases from V and 3 bases from J, with 11 bases in between. The CDR3 sequence is CASSLSARRYNEQFF. CDR3 nucleotides: TGTGCCAGCAGCTTATCGGCTAGACGCTACAATGAGCAGTTCTTC.

The chain combines TRBV3-1 with TRBJ1-6; D is unclear. This CDR3 is built from 13 residues. Trimming removed 7 bases from V and 9 bases from J, with 13 bases in between. The V gene's germline CDR1 is LGHDT and CDR2 YNNKEL (reference sequence). The DNA for the CDR3 is TGTGCCAGCACCGAGGACCCCAGTTCACCCCTCCACTTT. Its translation is CASTEDPSSPLHF.